Below, 23 T cell receptor beta chains from the same sample are listed, as sequenced in a study of neurological immune-mediated disorders. Time point in this sample: longitudinal time-point 1 (baseline). TCRdb used MiXCR to reprocess the 5' RACE reads, holding one entry per CDR3 protein. This table has approximately 70,000 distinct CDR3 sequences, around 9.6% appearing once. Sample: PBMCs. The source of these receptors is a man in his thirties or forties in good health.

This clonotype has a count of ten or more. The CDR3 region has the DNA TGTGCCACTCCGACACCCACAGATACGCAGTATTTT. It is translated as CATPTPTDTQYF. This chain connects TRBV24-1 to TRBJ2-3, with no clear D. Trimming took off 10 bases at V and 2 bases at J, with 9 bases between the two ends. In germline, CDR1 is KGHDR, CDR2 SFDVKD. CDR3 length equals 12 residues.

In this sample, this clonotype turned up many times. The chain recombines TRBV27 with TRBJ2-1, with 10 bases identical to TRBD2. In germline, CDR1 is MNHEY, CDR2 SMNVEV (reference sequence). The CDR3 has 16 residues. V gave up 1 base and J gave up 3 bases; unmatched junction bases: 3. CDR3 sequence (DNA): TGTGCCAGCAGTTTATGGTTAGCGGGAGGCTACAATGAGCAGTTCTTC. Translated: CASSLWLAGGYNEQFF.

There are a few counts of this clonotype. The J gene is TRBJ2-5, the V gene TRBV27; D possibly corresponds to TRBD2 (6 bases). The germline V and J ends were trimmed by 5 bases and 1 base, with 11 bases remaining between them. The CDR3 covers 14 residues. Germline V CDR1 and CDR2: MNHEY, SMNVEV (reference sequence). The CDR3 reads CASSPSGVQETQYF. For the CDR3, the DNA is TGTGCCAGCAGTCCCTCGGGAGTCCAAGAGACCCAGTACTTC.

In its sample, this clonotype was seen many times. The chain joins TRBV7-2 to TRBJ2-1; 7 nucleotides line up with TRBD2. After removal of 5 bases from V and 9 bases from J, the junction contained 7 bases not matched to a gene. The CDR3 length is 13 residues. The germline V gene has CDR1 SGHTA and CDR2 FQGNSA. CDR3 bases: TGTGCCAGCAGCCCTGGACTAGTTCGTGAGCAGTTCTTC. Its protein product is CASSPGLVREQFF.

Comment on this clonotype: This may be a read error: a much more frequent sequence differs by one nucleotide. CDR3 DNA: TGCGCCAGCAGCCAGGGACTCAAGGAGACCCAGTACTTC. Translated, it gives CASSQGLKETQYF. The chain recombines TRBV5-1 with TRBJ2-5; TRBD2 is a possible D gene (6 bases). The CDR3 consists of 13 residues. CDR1 and CDR2 (germline): SGHRS, YFSETQ. V gave up 4 bases and J gave up 5 bases, with 12 bases separating them.

V usage is TRBV7-2 and J usage is TRBJ1-5; possible D gene TRBD1, 6 bases. Germline CDR1 and CDR2: SGHTA and FQGNSA. Trimming pared 0 bases from V and 10 bases from J, leaving 16 bases between. CDR3 size: 15 residues. CDR3 nucleotides: TGTGCCAGCAGCTTAGCGCTGGGGGCAGGTCATCCCCAGCATTTT. This gives the protein CASSLALGAGHPQHF. Full variable domain (rest looked up from reference TRBV7-2 and TRBJ1-5): GAGVSQSPSNKVTEKGKDVELRCDPISGHTALYWYRQSLGQGLEFLIYFQGNSAPDKSGLPSDRFSAERTGGSVSTLTIQRTQQEDSAVYLCASSLALGAGHPQHFGDGTRLSIL.

This clonotype has at least ten counts. The V gene is TRBV7-2, the J gene TRBJ2-7; D possibly uses TRBD1 or TRBD2 (6 bases each). V was clipped by 8 bases and J by 0 bases, with 20 bases between them. Germline-derived CDR1 and CDR2 are SGHTA and FQGNSA. This CDR3 contains 16 residues. This CDR3 reads CASGGPKGGLSYEQYF. Here the CDR3 DNA reads TGTGCCAGCGGGGGGCCAAAGGGAGGTCTCTCCTACGAGCAGTACTTC. The full variable domain, with the rest looked up from reference TRBV7-2 and TRBJ2-7, is GAGVSQSPSNKVTEKGKDVELRCDPISGHTALYWYRQSLGQGLEFLIYFQGNSAPDKSGLPSDRFSAERTGGSVSTLTIQRTQQEDSAVYLCASGGPKGGLSYEQYFGPGTRLTVT.

This clonotype was counted ten times or more. The V gene is TRBV28, the J gene TRBJ2-1, with 12 nucleotides matching TRBD2. The germline V gene encodes CDR1 MDHEN and CDR2 SYDVKM. This CDR3 contains 16 residues. Trimming at V came to 6 bases and at J to 0 bases, leaving 3 bases not matched to a gene. The CDR3 region is CASRVLAGGSYNEQFF. The CDR3 coding sequence is TGTGCCAGCAGGGTACTAGCGGGAGGCTCCTACAATGAGCAGTTCTTC. The variable domain in full, completed from reference TRBV28 and TRBJ2-1, reads DVKVTQSSRYLVKRTGEKVFLECVQDMDHENMFWYRQDPGLGLRLIYFSYDVKMKEKGDIPEGYSVSREKKERFSLILESASTNQTSMYLCASRVLAGGSYNEQFFGPGTRLTVL.

This clonotype was seen repeatedly, ten times or more. The chain couples TRBV29-1 to TRBJ2-3, with 11 bases aligning to TRBD2. V lost 5 bases, J lost 2 bases, and 9 bases stayed unmatched. The CDR3 has 16 residues. Germline CDR1 SQVTM, CDR2 ANQGSEA. For the CDR3, the DNA is TGCAGCGTTCCTAGCGGGAGGAATGATAACACAGATACGCAGTATTTT. Translation: CSVPSGRNDNTDTQYF.

This clonotype was observed many times. This sequence joins TRBV14 and TRBJ1-1; D is uncertain. Trimming removed 1 base at V and 11 bases at J, with 8 bases between. The CDR3 loop spans 11 amino acids. Germline V gives CDR1 SGHDN, CDR2 FVKESK. Here the CDR3 DNA reads TGTGCCAGCAGCCAAGGCCTAGGCGCTTTCTTT. It specifies CASSQGLGAFF.

The rearrangement joins TRBV6-1 to TRBJ2-7; the D call may be TRBD1 or TRBD2 (6 bases each). Trimming stripped 6 bases from V and 6 bases from J, with 15 bases between. Germline-derived CDR1 and CDR2 are MNHNS and SASEGT. This CDR3 contains 13 residues. The CDR3 DNA follows: TGTGCCAGCAGCCGCACAGGGACTCCCGAGCAGTACTTC. Amino acid sequence: CASSRTGTPEQYF.

The chain recombines TRBV18 with TRBJ2-5; D gene ambiguous. Germline loops: CDR1 KGHSH, CDR2 LQKENI. CDR3 length equals 14 residues. V shed 4 bases and J shed 2 bases, with 11 bases lying between them. CDR3 protein: CASSRRTSQETQYF. DNA for the CDR3: TGTGCCAGCTCACGGCGGACGAGTCAAGAGACCCAGTACTTC.

This chain uses TRBV5-1 with TRBJ2-5; 7 nucleotides agree with TRBD1. With 2 bases clipped from V and 11 bases from J, the junction kept 12 bases outside the gene matches. This CDR3 is 14 amino acids long. Germline CDR1 is SGHRS and CDR2 is YFSETQ. CDR3 in DNA: TGCGCCAGCAGCTTTGGGACAGAACAAGGGACACAGTACTTC. The encoded protein is CASSFGTEQGTQYF.

This clonotype was counted ten times or more. J is TRBJ2-7 and V is TRBV29-1, with D possibly TRBD1 on 6 matching bases. CDR1 and CDR2 from the germline V gene are SQVTM and ANQGSEA. The CDR3 has 12 amino acids. V dropped 1 base and J dropped 6 bases, with 10 bases sitting between them. This CDR3 reads CSVEAEGGEQYF. Written as DNA, the CDR3 is TGCAGCGTTGAAGCTGAAGGGGGCGAGCAGTACTTC.

This clonotype was picked up many times. The gene calls are TRBV29-1 and TRBJ2-5; 15 bases map to TRBD2. Germline values: CDR1 SQVTM, CDR2 ANQGSEA. The V segment lost 1 base and the J segment 5 bases; nucleotides outside the gene matches: 8. This CDR3 has 17 residues. The CDR3 region is CSVEATLGLAGGETQYF. The CDR3, as DNA: TGCAGCGTTGAAGCCACCTTGGGACTAGCGGGAGGCGAGACCCAGTACTTC.

This clonotype has at least ten counts. This rearrangement joins TRBV5-6 to TRBJ2-1, with TRBD1 matching 9 bases. The CDR3 loop spans 15 amino acids. Germline V lookup: CDR1 SGHDT, CDR2 YYEEEE. V gave up 3 bases and J gave up 4 bases; unmatched junction bases: 5. Here the CDR3 DNA reads TGTGCCAGCAGCTGGACAGGGGCTGCGTACAATGAGCAGTTCTTC. Translating it yields CASSWTGAAYNEQFF.

This clonotype came up many times. This chain uses TRBV27 with TRBJ2-7; no clear D gene. Per germline, CDR1 MNHEY and CDR2 SMNVEV (reference sequence). This CDR3 contains 14 residues. The V gene lost 5 bases and the J gene lost 3 bases, with 14 bases spanning the gap. CDR3 DNA sequence: TGTGCCAGCAGTAGCTCCTTGTTTTTCTACGAGCAGTACTTC. Its translation is CASSSSLFFYEQYF.

In this sample, this clonotype turned up many times. The chain joins TRBV3-1 to TRBJ2-7; D is unresolved. The CDR3 contains 12 residues. V was clipped by 4 bases and J by 0 bases, with 4 bases between them. Germline V gene data show CDR1 as LGHDT and CDR2 as YNNKEL (reference sequence). CDR3 in amino acids: CASSLRSYEQYF. CDR3 nucleotides: TGTGCCAGCAGCCTCCGCTCCTACGAGCAGTACTTC.

This clonotype was seen at least ten times. The chain employs TRBV5-8 and TRBJ1-2, with D possibly TRBD1 on 5 matching bases. This CDR3 spans 15 amino acids. Germline-derived CDR1 and CDR2 are SGHTS and YDEGEE. Trimming pared 2 bases from V and 4 bases from J, leaving 15 bases between. CDR3 sequence reads: CASSFRQHSGYGYTF. The CDR3 DNA sequence: TGTGCCAGCAGCTTCAGACAGCATTCTGGCTATGGCTACACCTTC.

The rearrangement joins TRBV7-9 to TRBJ1-5; no clear D. CDR1 is SEHNR, CDR2 FQNEAQ, per germline (reference sequence). This CDR3 is 13 amino acids long. Between the trimmed V and J ends, which lost 1 base and 6 bases, there was a span of 7 bases. The CDR3 bases are TGTGCCAGCAGCTTAGAAGGGATTCAGCCCCAGCATTTT. Its translation: CASSLEGIQPQHF.

This clonotype has at least ten counts. The chain combines TRBV29-1 with TRBJ2-2; the D gene is possibly TRBD1 (8 bases). Trimming left V 6 bases short and J 0 bases short, with 20 bases between. This CDR3 is 17 amino acids long. The germline gives CDR1 SQVTM, CDR2 ANQGSEA. The CDR3: CSVQGASGVPNTGELFF. In DNA form, the CDR3 reads TGCAGCGTCCAGGGGGCTAGCGGAGTACCGAACACCGGGGAGCTGTTTTTT.

This clonotype was seen repeatedly, ten times or more. As DNA, the CDR3 is TGCAGCGTTGCCTTACTCACGGGACAGGGGGCGTCAAACTATGGCTACACCTTC. This encodes CSVALLTGQGASNYGYTF. This sequence joins TRBV29-1 and TRBJ1-2; TRBD1 aligns across 12 bases. The CDR3 is 18 amino acids. J lost 2 bases, V lost 4 bases, and 14 bases had no gene match. Germline lookup yields CDR1 SQVTM and CDR2 ANQGSEA.

This clonotype was counted many times. This chain links TRBV5-5 with TRBJ2-2; D tentatively reads TRBD1 or TRBD2 (5 bases each). The CDR3 is 15 amino acids. Between the trimmed V and J ends, which lost 2 bases and 4 bases, there was a span of 12 bases. The V gene's germline CDR1 is SGHKS and CDR2 YYEKEE (reference sequence). CDR3 sequence reads: CASSLRGRSTGELFF. The CDR3 DNA is TGTGCCAGCAGCTTACGGGGCCGATCCACCGGGGAGCTGTTTTTT.